The rows below give T cell receptor beta chains drawn from one sample of a study of radiation and T cells in renal cell carcinoma. Libraries were prepared by immunoSEQ multiplex PCR; TCRdb keeps only in-frame clonotypes and omits some of them. The sample holds about 150,000 clones, approximately 90% seen once. The input for sequencing was blood, taken from a patient whose treatment included radiotherapy and nephrectomy. Every receptor here comes from a woman between 50 and 59 years old with renal cell carcinoma. CDR3s include the opening cysteine and the closing phenylalanine or tryptophan. A D gene is named only where the DNA matches it firmly. Size tells how often a clone was seen (once, few, many) or the class of an expanded clone, and some rows leave it out.

j_gene	abundance	d_gene	v_gene	CDR3aa	CDR3nt
TRBJ1-6	-	-	TRBV6-6	CASNNQAFSNSPLHF	TGTGCCAGCAACAACCAGGCGTTTAGTAATTCACCCCTCCACTTT
TRBJ2-3	-	-	TRBV7-3	CASREARGTDTQYF	TGTGCCAGCAGGGAGGCCAGGGGTACAGATACGCAGTATTTT
TRBJ1-3	-	-	TRBV19	CASKPDSQAGNTIYF	TGTGCCAGTAAACCCGACTCCCAGGCCGGAAACACCATATATTTT
TRBJ1-2	once	TRBD1	TRBV7-9	CASSFMGQGLRGYTF	TGTGCCAGCAGCTTTATGGGACAGGGGTTGAGAGGCTACACCTTC
TRBJ2-3	-	TRBD1	TRBV6-6	CASIPPRDRGHTQYF	TGTGCCAGCATCCCCCCCCGGGACAGGGGTCATACGCAGTATTTT
TRBJ1-1	-	TRBD1	TRBV6-1	CASRLGQRDTEAFF	TGTGCCAGCAGATTGGGACAGAGAGACACTGAAGCTTTCTTT
TRBJ1-5	-	-	TRBV6-6	CASSRGGGGDQPQHF	TGTGCCAGCAGTCGGGGAGGGGGGGGAGATCAGCCCCAGCATTTT
TRBJ2-5	-	TRBD2	TRBV5-4	CASSLGSLAGGRRETQYF	TGTGCCAGCAGCTTGGGGTCTCTAGCGGGGGGGCGTCGGGAGACCCAGTACTTC
TRBJ1-1	-	TRBD1	TRBV5-1	CASSPGTEMLNTEAFF	TGCGCCAGCAGCCCGGGGACAGAAATGCTGAACACTGAAGCTTTCTTT
TRBJ1-6	few	TRBD1	TRBV9	CASSPDWDRGNSPLHF	TGTGCCAGCAGCCCAGATTGGGACAGGGGGAATTCACCCCTCCACTTT
TRBJ1-5	once	TRBD1	TRBV10-2	CASSDRGNNQPQHF	TGCGCCAGCAGTGACAGGGGGAACAATCAGCCCCAGCATTTT
TRBJ1-1	-	TRBD1	TRBV13	CASSSRQGGYTEAFF	TGTGCCAGCAGCTCACGACAGGGGGGGTACACTGAAGCTTTCTTT
TRBJ2-5	few	-	TRBV7-6	CASSPGTVQETQYF	TGTGCCAGCAGCCCGGGGACTGTCCAAGAGACCCAGTACTTC
TRBJ1-5	-	-	TRBV27	CASRGRGGQPQHF	TGTGCCAGCAGAGGACGGGGGGGTCAGCCCCAGCATTTT
TRBJ2-3	-	-	TRBV4-1	CASSQGSGASDTQYF	TGCGCCAGCAGCCAAGGATCGGGGGCCTCGGATACGCAGTATTTT
TRBJ2-2	few	-	TRBV5-1	CASSFTPGLNTGELFF	TGCGCCAGCAGCTTTACTCCGGGCCTCAACACCGGGGAGCTGTTTTTT
TRBJ1-4	-	TRBD1	TRBV4-2	CASRPDDRATNEKLFF	TGTGCCAGCAGACCCGATGACAGGGCAACTAATGAAAAACTGTTTTTT
TRBJ2-3	-	-	TRBV9	CASSVLASMADTQYF	TGTGCCAGCAGCGTATTAGCGAGTATGGCGGATACGCAGTATTTT
TRBJ1-2	-	-	TRBV19	CASSSLGQDLVRGYTF	TGTGCCAGTAGCTCCCTTGGCCAGGATCTAGTGAGAGGCTACACCTTC
TRBJ2-1	-	-	TRBV11-3	CASSLEGTLDKSEQFF	TGTGCCAGCAGCTTAGAGGGGACGCTAGATAAAAGTGAGCAGTTCTTC
TRBJ1-1	once	TRBD1	TRBV7-9	CASSFRQGIGNTEAFF	TGTGCCAGCAGCTTCCGACAGGGGATCGGGAACACTGAAGCTTTCTTT
TRBJ2-1	-	TRBD2	TRBV9	CASSLAGVNEQFF	TGTGCCAGCAGCCTAGCGGGGGTTAATGAGCAGTTCTTC
TRBJ2-2	few	-	TRBV7-3	CASSRGTTGELFF	TGTGCCAGCAGCCGCGGGACAACCGGGGAGCTGTTTTTT
TRBJ2-3	-	TRBD2	TRBV5-8	CASNGGGTDTQYF	TGTGCCAGCAATGGGGGGGGCACAGATACGCAGTATTTT
TRBJ2-3	-	-	TRBV4-3	CASSQSPSSPNTQYF	TGCGCCAGCAGCCAAAGTCCTAGCTCCCCGAATACGCAGTATTTT
TRBJ2-1	-	TRBD1	TRBV7-2	CASSSGTGAPYNEQFF	TGTGCCAGCAGCTCAGGGACAGGGGCCCCCTACAATGAGCAGTTCTTC
TRBJ2-3	-	-	TRBV28	CASRPGRATDTQYF	TGTGCCAGCAGGCCCGGAAGAGCGACAGATACGCAGTATTTT
TRBJ2-2	-	-	TRBV7-9	CASSSRGGWRTNTGELFF	TGTGCCAGCAGCTCCCGTGGGGGTTGGCGGACTAACACCGGGGAGCTGTTTTTT
TRBJ2-5	-	TRBD1	TRBV7-6	CASSPTGATSGTQYF	TGTGCCAGCAGCCCGACAGGGGCGACCTCAGGGACCCAGTACTTC
TRBJ2-7	-	-	TRBV11-1	CASSLAGGSYEQYF	TGTGCCAGCAGCTTAGCAGGGGGCTCCTACGAGCAGTACTTC
TRBJ1-2	-	-	TRBV19	CASTTVLAGAYGYTF	TGTGCCAGTACCACCGTCCTAGCAGGGGCCTATGGCTACACCTTC
TRBJ2-5	-	-	TRBV7-9	CASSLDQETQYF	TGTGCCAGCAGCTTAGACCAAGAGACCCAGTACTTC